This is a list of T cell receptor beta chains from one sample in a study of T-cell reconstitution after alpha-beta-depleted transplantation in children. TCRdb re-analysed the PCR reads in MiXCR, keeping a single row per CDR3 protein. The table shows 500,000 to 750,000 distinct CDR3 sequences, with more than 20% occurring only once. The sample consisted of PBMCs, taken before TCRalphabeta/CD19-depleted stem cell transplant. These receptors originate from a boy in the first two years of life with Wiskott-Aldrich syndrome, due to receive a stem cell transplant. The CDR3 runs from the conserved cysteine through the conserved F or W. Each record gives: V gene, J gene, D gene, clone size, CDR3 DNA, CDR3 protein. A D gene is named only where the DNA matches it firmly. Some rows mark clone size as missing; the rest say once, few, many or name a class of expanded clone.

v_gene: TRBV13
j_gene: TRBJ1-4
d_gene: NA
abundance: NA
CDR3nt: TGTGCCAGCAGCTACGGTGGGGCTCGACAGAATGAAAAACTGTTTTTT
CDR3aa: CASSYGGARQNEKLFF

v_gene: TRBV5-5
j_gene: TRBJ2-1
d_gene: NA
abundance: NA
CDR3nt: TGTGCCAGCAGCCTTACAGTTACGGGTGTTTATGAGCAGTTCTTC
CDR3aa: CASSLTVTGVYEQFF

v_gene: TRBV9
j_gene: TRBJ2-3
d_gene: NA
abundance: NA
CDR3nt: TGTGCCAGCAGCGTAGGGATCGGGACATCTAGCACAGATACGCAGTATTTT
CDR3aa: CASSVGIGTSSTDTQYF

v_gene: TRBV5-1
j_gene: TRBJ2-1
d_gene: NA
abundance: few
CDR3nt: TGCGCCAGCAGCTTGGAGTCGGTCTACAATGAGCAGTTCTTC
CDR3aa: CASSLESVYNEQFF

v_gene: TRBV20-1
j_gene: TRBJ1-2
d_gene: NA
abundance: few
CDR3nt: TGCAGTGCTAGAGATAGGAGAGGGACGGGTGGCTACACCTTC
CDR3aa: CSARDRRGTGGYTF

v_gene: TRBV30
j_gene: TRBJ1-2
d_gene: NA
abundance: once
CDR3nt: TGTGCCTGGAGTGTACGAAATAGGGGTCACGGCTACACCTTC
CDR3aa: CAWSVRNRGHGYTF

v_gene: TRBV5-1
j_gene: TRBJ2-6
d_gene: NA
abundance: few
CDR3nt: TGCGCCAGCAGCTTAGGGGACGGATTCTCTGGGGCCAACGTCCTGACTTTC
CDR3aa: CASSLGDGFSGANVLTF

v_gene: TRBV30
j_gene: TRBJ1-2
d_gene: NA
abundance: NA
CDR3nt: TGTGCCTGGATGGGGGGGCACTATGGCTACACCTTC
CDR3aa: CAWMGGHYGYTF

v_gene: TRBV7-9
j_gene: TRBJ2-4
d_gene: TRBD1
abundance: NA
CDR3nt: TGTGCCAGCAGCCTACCGGGACAGGGGAGATTGGGCAGTCAGTACTTC
CDR3aa: CASSLPGQGRLGSQYF

v_gene: TRBV20-1
j_gene: TRBJ1-3
d_gene: NA
abundance: NA
CDR3nt: TGCAGTGCTAGAGGTGGGGGACCTGGAAACACCATATATTTT
CDR3aa: CSARGGGPGNTIYF

v_gene: TRBV13
j_gene: TRBJ1-2
d_gene: NA
abundance: NA
CDR3nt: TGTGCCAGCAGCTACCGGGGAAACTATGGCTACACCTTC
CDR3aa: CASSYRGNYGYTF

v_gene: TRBV9
j_gene: TRBJ2-1
d_gene: NA
abundance: few
CDR3nt: TGTGCCAGCAGCGGTCGACAGGAACCACAACCCTCCTACAATGAGCAGTTCTTC
CDR3aa: CASSGRQEPQPSYNEQFF

v_gene: TRBV4-2
j_gene: TRBJ1-2
d_gene: TRBD1
abundance: NA
CDR3nt: TGTGCCAGCAGCCGTTTAATGTCAGCAGAGGACAGGGGGGACTATGGCTACACCTTC
CDR3aa: CASSRLMSAEDRGDYGYTF

v_gene: TRBV20-1
j_gene: TRBJ2-5
d_gene: NA
abundance: few
CDR3nt: TGCAGTGCTAGAGAAGCGCTACTTCAAGAGACCCAGTACTTC
CDR3aa: CSAREALLQETQYF

v_gene: TRBV7-3
j_gene: TRBJ1-3
d_gene: TRBD1
abundance: NA
CDR3nt: TGTGCCAGCAGCTTACCTGACAGGGTCTCCGGAAACACCATATATTTT
CDR3aa: CASSLPDRVSGNTIYF

v_gene: TRBV20-1
j_gene: TRBJ2-7
d_gene: NA
abundance: NA
CDR3nt: TGCAGTGCTAGAGGGGCCGGTTACTACGAGCAGTACTTC
CDR3aa: CSARGAGYYEQYF

v_gene: TRBV20-1
j_gene: TRBJ2-7
d_gene: TRBD2
abundance: NA
CDR3nt: TGCAGTGCCCCGATATATAGGACTAGCAGAAATTACGAGCAGTACTTC
CDR3aa: CSAPIYRTSRNYEQYF

v_gene: TRBV25-1
j_gene: TRBJ2-1
d_gene: NA
abundance: NA
CDR3nt: TGTGCCAGCCGAAACAGGGTCAATGAGCAGTTCTTC
CDR3aa: CASRNRVNEQFF

v_gene: TRBV5-1
j_gene: TRBJ2-7
d_gene: TRBD2
abundance: few
CDR3nt: TGCGCCAGCAGTCTCGGACTAGCGGGCCTCTACGAGCAGTACTTC
CDR3aa: CASSLGLAGLYEQYF

v_gene: TRBV20-1
j_gene: TRBJ2-5
d_gene: NA
abundance: NA
CDR3nt: TGCAGTGCTACCAGCGTGAGTGTGGGAGAGACCCAGTACTTC
CDR3aa: CSATSVSVGETQYF

v_gene: TRBV15
j_gene: TRBJ2-5
d_gene: NA
abundance: few
CDR3nt: TGTGCCACCAGCAGGAGTCGGCAAGAGACCCAGTACTTC
CDR3aa: CATSRSRQETQYF

v_gene: TRBV15
j_gene: TRBJ2-1
d_gene: NA
abundance: few
CDR3nt: TGTGCCACCAGCAGACTTAGGGACCCTTACAATGAGCAGTTCTTC
CDR3aa: CATSRLRDPYNEQFF

v_gene: TRBV6-1
j_gene: TRBJ2-3
d_gene: NA
abundance: NA
CDR3nt: TGTGCCAGCAGTGAAGGTTTATTAGCAGGAGATACGCAGTATTTT
CDR3aa: CASSEGLLAGDTQYF

v_gene: TRBV5-1
j_gene: TRBJ2-3
d_gene: TRBD1
abundance: NA
CDR3nt: TGCGCCAGCAGCGTCGGGACAGGGGACGATACGCAGTATTTT
CDR3aa: CASSVGTGDDTQYF

v_gene: TRBV5-1
j_gene: TRBJ2-7
d_gene: TRBD2
abundance: many
CDR3nt: TGCGCCAGCAGTGGGACTAGCGATCTTCTACGGGAGCAGTACTTC
CDR3aa: CASSGTSDLLREQYF

v_gene: TRBV5-1
j_gene: TRBJ2-1
d_gene: TRBD2
abundance: NA
CDR3nt: TGCGCCAGCAGCTCGACCGCGGGAGGTTACAATGAGCAGTTCTTC
CDR3aa: CASSSTAGGYNEQFF

v_gene: TRBV15
j_gene: TRBJ2-5
d_gene: TRBD2
abundance: NA
CDR3nt: TGTGCCACCAGCCCAGCGGGAGAAGAGACCCAGTACTTC
CDR3aa: CATSPAGEETQYF

v_gene: TRBV20-1
j_gene: TRBJ2-1
d_gene: NA
abundance: few
CDR3nt: TGCAGTGCTAGAGTTCGGACCACAGGGTCCTACAATGAGCAGTTCTTC
CDR3aa: CSARVRTTGSYNEQFF

v_gene: TRBV5-1
j_gene: TRBJ2-3
d_gene: TRBD2
abundance: NA
CDR3nt: TGCGCCAGCAGCTACCTAGCGGGAGGGCCAGGAGATACGCAGTATTTT
CDR3aa: CASSYLAGGPGDTQYF

v_gene: TRBV7-9
j_gene: TRBJ1-5
d_gene: NA
abundance: few
CDR3nt: TGTGCCAGCAGCCCAGACAGTCGGTCTAGCAATCAGCCCCAGCATTTT
CDR3aa: CASSPDSRSSNQPQHF

v_gene: TRBV5-5
j_gene: TRBJ2-1
d_gene: TRBD2
abundance: few
CDR3nt: TGTGCCAGCAGCTCCTTAGCGGGAATAGGGGACAATGAGCAGTTCTTC
CDR3aa: CASSSLAGIGDNEQFF

v_gene: TRBV12-3/TRBV12-4
j_gene: TRBJ1-2
d_gene: TRBD1
abundance: NA
CDR3nt: TGTGCCAGCAGTTTCTCTGGACAGGGAATCTATGGCTACACCTTC
CDR3aa: CASSFSGQGIYGYTF

v_gene: TRBV27
j_gene: TRBJ2-5
d_gene: TRBD2
abundance: NA
CDR3nt: TGTGCCAGCAGTTTTCGACTAGCGGGAGTCGGCGAGACCCAGTACTTC
CDR3aa: CASSFRLAGVGETQYF

v_gene: TRBV20-1
j_gene: TRBJ2-3
d_gene: NA
abundance: NA
CDR3nt: TGCAGTGCTAGAGACGGGGCTAGCACAGATACGCAGTATTTT
CDR3aa: CSARDGASTDTQYF

v_gene: TRBV5-1
j_gene: TRBJ2-1
d_gene: NA
abundance: NA
CDR3nt: TGCGCCAGCAGAAGGGAGGCAGGTGGCAATGAGCAGTTCTTC
CDR3aa: CASRREAGGNEQFF

v_gene: TRBV5-1
j_gene: TRBJ2-1
d_gene: TRBD2
abundance: NA
CDR3nt: TGCGCCAGCAGCTTTACGCGGGGACTAGCTTCCGATGAGCAGTTCTTC
CDR3aa: CASSFTRGLASDEQFF

v_gene: TRBV27
j_gene: TRBJ2-1
d_gene: NA
abundance: NA
CDR3nt: TGTGCCAGCAGTTTATCCTTTGCCGGATACAATGAGCAGTTCTTC
CDR3aa: CASSLSFAGYNEQFF

v_gene: TRBV5-1
j_gene: TRBJ2-1
d_gene: NA
abundance: few
CDR3nt: TGCGCCAGCAGCTTGGAACTAGTGGGGAGTGAGCAGTTCTTC
CDR3aa: CASSLELVGSEQFF

v_gene: TRBV7-8
j_gene: TRBJ2-1
d_gene: NA
abundance: few
CDR3nt: TGTGCCAGCAGCTTATGGGGGACATCCTACAATGAGCAGTTCTTC
CDR3aa: CASSLWGTSYNEQFF

v_gene: TRBV20-1
j_gene: TRBJ2-3
d_gene: TRBD2
abundance: few
CDR3nt: TGCAGTGCTAGACTAGCGGGAGTTCCCGATACGCAGTATTTT
CDR3aa: CSARLAGVPDTQYF

v_gene: TRBV20-1
j_gene: TRBJ1-5
d_gene: NA
abundance: once
CDR3nt: TGCAGTGCTAAGCAGGGACAGCCCCAGCATTTT
CDR3aa: CSAKQGQPQHF

v_gene: TRBV19
j_gene: TRBJ2-1
d_gene: NA
abundance: NA
CDR3nt: TGTGCCAGTAGTATAGATCCCTGGAGCTCCTACAATGAGCAGTTCTTC
CDR3aa: CASSIDPWSSYNEQFF

v_gene: TRBV29-1
j_gene: TRBJ2-4
d_gene: TRBD1
abundance: once
CDR3nt: TGCAGCGTGGGACAGGGCCACATTCAGTACTTC
CDR3aa: CSVGQGHIQYF

v_gene: TRBV20-1
j_gene: TRBJ1-3
d_gene: NA
abundance: NA
CDR3nt: TGCAGTGCTAGAGTTAAGAGCTCTGGAAACACCATATATTTT
CDR3aa: CSARVKSSGNTIYF

v_gene: TRBV29-1
j_gene: TRBJ2-7
d_gene: NA
abundance: few
CDR3nt: TGCAGCGTTGGCTCCATGGCAGGGGAGCAGTACTTC
CDR3aa: CSVGSMAGEQYF

v_gene: TRBV10-3
j_gene: TRBJ2-5
d_gene: NA
abundance: few
CDR3nt: TGTGCCATCAGTGAGTCGAGGGCCGGTGAGACCCAGTACTTC
CDR3aa: CAISESRAGETQYF

v_gene: TRBV10-3
j_gene: TRBJ2-7
d_gene: NA
abundance: NA
CDR3nt: TGTGCCATCAGTGAACACACGAAAACCTACGAGCAGTACTTC
CDR3aa: CAISEHTKTYEQYF

v_gene: TRBV20-1
j_gene: TRBJ2-1
d_gene: TRBD2
abundance: few
CDR3nt: TGCAGTGCTAGAACATACCGACTAGCGGGAGCGTACAATGAGCAGTTCTTC
CDR3aa: CSARTYRLAGAYNEQFF

v_gene: TRBV5-1
j_gene: TRBJ2-6
d_gene: NA
abundance: NA
CDR3nt: TGCGCCAGCGGGGGCTTATTTGCTGGGGCCAACGTCCTGACTTTC
CDR3aa: CASGGLFAGANVLTF

v_gene: TRBV5-1
j_gene: TRBJ2-1
d_gene: NA
abundance: few
CDR3nt: TGCGCCAGCAGCTCGTGGACTTTCAACAATGAGCAGTTCTTC
CDR3aa: CASSSWTFNNEQFF

v_gene: TRBV5-1
j_gene: TRBJ2-1
d_gene: NA
abundance: NA
CDR3nt: TGCGCCAGCAGCTTAGGACTGCCTGAGCGGCAGTTCTTC
CDR3aa: CASSLGLPERQFF

v_gene: TRBV28
j_gene: TRBJ2-4
d_gene: TRBD2
abundance: NA
CDR3nt: TGTGCCAGCAGCCGGGGACTAGCGGAATCAAACATTCAGTACTTC
CDR3aa: CASSRGLAESNIQYF

v_gene: TRBV6-1
j_gene: TRBJ1-5
d_gene: NA
abundance: NA
CDR3nt: TGTGCCAGCAGCACGACAGGTGGGACAAACAATCAGCCCCGGCATTTT
CDR3aa: CASSTTGGTNNQPRHF